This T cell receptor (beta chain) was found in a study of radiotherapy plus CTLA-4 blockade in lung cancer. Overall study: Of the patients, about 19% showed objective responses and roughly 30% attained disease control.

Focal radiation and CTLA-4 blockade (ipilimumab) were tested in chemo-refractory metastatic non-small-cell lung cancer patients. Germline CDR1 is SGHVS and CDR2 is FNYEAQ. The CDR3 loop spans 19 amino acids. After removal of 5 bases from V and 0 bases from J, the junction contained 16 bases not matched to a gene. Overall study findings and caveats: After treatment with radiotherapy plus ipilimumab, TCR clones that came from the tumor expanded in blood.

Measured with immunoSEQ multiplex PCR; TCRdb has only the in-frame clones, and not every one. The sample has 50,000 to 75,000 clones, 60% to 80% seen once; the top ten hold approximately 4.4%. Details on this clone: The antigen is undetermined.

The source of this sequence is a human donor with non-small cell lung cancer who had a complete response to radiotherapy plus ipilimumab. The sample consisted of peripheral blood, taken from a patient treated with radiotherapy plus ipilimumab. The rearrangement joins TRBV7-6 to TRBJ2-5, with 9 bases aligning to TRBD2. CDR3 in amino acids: CASSLSPMAGGGDQETQYF. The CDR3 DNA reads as TGTGCCAGCAGCCTTAGCCCGATGGCGGGCGGGGGGGACCAAGAGACCCAGTACTTC. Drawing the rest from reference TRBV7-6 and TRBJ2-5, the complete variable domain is GAGVSQSPRYKVTKRGQDVALRCDPISGHVSLYWYRQALGQGPEFLTYFNYEAQQDKSGLPNDRFSAERPEGSISTLTIQRTEQRDSAMYRCASSLSPMAGGGDQETQYFGPGTRLLVL.